This is a list of T cell receptor beta chains from one sample in a study of T cell responses to AZD1222 COVID-19 vaccine. Sequencing used immunoSEQ multiplex PCR; TCRdb keeps in-frame clones, though not all of them. The sample records approximately 110,000 clones, roughly 87% being singletons. The material sequenced was peripheral blood, taken on day 0 of AZD1222 vaccination. The receptors were gathered from an adult in good health. Both conserved end residues are part of each CDR3. A D gene is named only where the DNA matches it firmly. Some rows mark clone size as missing; the rest say once, few, many or name a class of expanded clone.

NA | TRBJ1-2 | TRBD1 | TRBV7-9 | CASSDTAGQGDGYTF | TGTGCCAGCAGCGATACTGCTGGACAGGGAGACGGCTACACCTTC
NA | TRBJ1-2 | NA | TRBV5-1 | CASGRTANYGYTF | TGCGCCAGCGGCAGGACAGCTAACTATGGCTACACCTTC
once | TRBJ1-1 | TRBD1 | TRBV30 | CAWSGTGNTEAFF | TGTGCCTGGAGTGGGACAGGGAACACTGAAGCTTTCTTT
NA | TRBJ1-2 | NA | TRBV30 | CAWSPPRSGYTF | TGTGCCTGGAGTCCCCCAAGATCTGGCTACACCTTC
few | TRBJ1-2 | TRBD1 | TRBV4-1 | CASSHPGQGDYGYTF | TGCGCCAGCAGCCATCCGGGACAGGGGGACTATGGCTACACCTTC
NA | TRBJ2-1 | NA | TRBV4-3 | CASSQELARSSYNEQFF | TGCGCCAGCAGCCAAGAGTTGGCAAGGAGCTCCTACAATGAGCAGTTCTTC
NA | TRBJ2-2 | NA | TRBV4-3 | CASSQGAMNTGELFF | TGCGCCAGCAGCCAGGGGGCTATGAACACCGGGGAGCTGTTTTTT
NA | TRBJ2-5 | TRBD2 | TRBV5-1 | CASRRTSAQETQYF | TGCGCCAGCAGACGGACTAGCGCCCAAGAGACCCAGTACTTC
NA | TRBJ1-1 | TRBD1 | TRBV11-2 | CASSLVLGQRVKNTEAFF | TGTGCCAGCAGCTTAGTTCTGGGACAGAGAGTGAAGAACACTGAAGCTTTCTTT
few | TRBJ2-7 | TRBD2 | TRBV3-1/TRBV3-2 | CASRTSGGLLREQYF | TGTGCCAGCAGGACTAGCGGGGGGCTCCTGCGTGAGCAGTACTTC
NA | TRBJ1-4 | NA | TRBV2 | CASNRGNEKLFF | TGTGCCAGCAATAGGGGGAATGAAAAACTGTTTTTT
NA | TRBJ2-1 | NA | TRBV6-2/TRBV6-3 | CASSYYGGNKQFF | TGTGCCAGCAGTTACTACGGGGGCAATAAGCAGTTCTTC
NA | TRBJ1-1 | TRBD1 | TRBV5-4 | CASSAGTGVPEAFF | TGTGCCAGCAGCGCCGGGACAGGGGTTCCTGAAGCTTTCTTT
NA | TRBJ1-2 | TRBD1 | TRBV5-1 | CASSLRQGGGSGYTF | TGCGCCAGCAGCTTAAGACAGGGGGGTGGATCTGGCTACACCTTC
NA | TRBJ2-7 | NA | TRBV7-9 | CASSFIRTPYEQYF | TGTGCCAGCAGCTTCATACGAACCCCCTACGAGCAGTACTTC
NA | TRBJ2-1 | TRBD2 | TRBV6-5 | CASSYSTSGRVNEQFF | TGTGCCAGCAGTTACTCAACTAGCGGGAGGGTCAATGAGCAGTTCTTC
NA | TRBJ2-2 | TRBD2 | TRBV7-3 | CASSLKVAGDTGELFF | TGTGCCAGCAGCTTAAAGGTTGCGGGGGACACCGGGGAGCTGTTTTTT
NA | TRBJ2-7 | NA | TRBV19 | CASSLRDSYEQYF | TGTGCCAGTAGTCTCAGGGATTCCTACGAGCAGTACTTC
NA | TRBJ2-6 | NA | TRBV19 | CASSTQGRVRANVLTF | TGTGCCAGTAGTACTCAAGGGAGAGTGCGGGCCAACGTCCTGACTTTC
NA | TRBJ2-7 | NA | TRBV27 | CASREQYF | TGTGCCAGCAGGGAGCAGTACTTC
NA | TRBJ1-2 | TRBD1 | TRBV5-6 | CASSYGGQGHGYTF | TGTGCCAGCAGCTATGGGGGACAGGGGCATGGCTACACCTTC
NA | TRBJ2-3 | NA | TRBV7-3 | CASSPGTSSTGTQYF | TGTGCCAGCAGCCCCGGGACTTCTTCCACTGGTACGCAGTATTTT
NA | TRBJ1-1 | NA | TRBV27 | CASRIQVPNTEAFF | TGTGCCAGCAGGATACAGGTACCAAACACTGAAGCTTTCTTT
NA | TRBJ2-7 | NA | TRBV19 | CASSIRTDYEQYF | TGTGCCAGTAGTATTCGAACAGACTACGAGCAGTACTTC
NA | TRBJ2-3 | TRBD2 | TRBV2 | CASSGLAGGEDTQYF | TGTGCCAGCAGTGGACTAGCGGGGGGGGAAGATACGCAGTATTTT
NA | TRBJ2-1 | NA | TRBV4-2 | CASSPSRNEQFF | TGTGCCAGCAGCCCTAGTAGGAATGAGCAGTTCTTC
few | TRBJ1-6 | TRBD1 | TRBV11-3 | CASTLYRGSPLHF | TGTGCCAGCACCTTGTACAGGGGTTCACCCCTCCACTTT
once | TRBJ1-3 | NA | TRBV20-1 | CSASRQSGNTIYF | TGCAGTGCTAGTCGGCAGTCTGGAAACACCATATATTTT
NA | TRBJ2-1 | TRBD2 | TRBV5-1 | CASSLVLAGGYNEQFF | TGCGCCAGCAGCTTGGTTCTAGCGGGGGGGTACAATGAGCAGTTCTTC
few | TRBJ1-2 | TRBD1 | TRBV15 | CATSRDGQAIYGYTF | TGTGCCACCAGCAGGGATGGACAGGCGATCTATGGCTACACCTTC
NA | TRBJ1-5 | NA | TRBV28 | CASSFYGGPQHF | TGTGCCAGCAGTTTCTATGGGGGGCCCCAGCATTTT
NA | TRBJ2-7 | NA | TRBV27 | CASSAIPPNEQYF | TGTGCCAGCAGTGCCATCCCTCCGAACGAGCAGTACTTC
NA | TRBJ2-3 | TRBD2 | TRBV18 | CASSPGLAGVGDTQYF | TGTGCCAGCTCTCCCGGACTAGCGGGAGTGGGAGATACGCAGTATTTT
NA | TRBJ2-7 | TRBD1 | TRBV5-4 | CASSLLGGSHEQYF | TGTGCCAGCAGCTTGCTAGGGGGCTCCCACGAGCAGTACTTC
NA | TRBJ2-7 | TRBD2 | TRBV4-1 | CASSQPLAGVGEQYF | TGCGCCAGCAGCCAACCACTAGCGGGAGTAGGCGAGCAGTACTTC